This section outlines one T cell receptor (beta chain) sequence together with its context. This clone appeared a single time. What this receptor recognizes is not known. No clone much larger than this one lies a single base away; base qualities are absent. This entry comes from a study of cytomegalovirus exposure and HLA in healthy donors (TCRdb year 2017). Background on the whole study: An earlier analysis of some 500 of the donors reported 250 to 300 Gb of sequence data and some 100 million unique TCR beta sequences from about 200 million T cells. All discovery cohort repertoires had been generated on a single sequencing platform. In addition to the first cohort of 666 subjects, a separate validation cohort of over 90 different subjects was used. An earlier analysis of approximately 500 of the donors applied high-throughput TCR beta sequencing to assess whether each TCR beta V gene segment acted as functional or pseudogenic. Alongside the repertoire data, information on donor age, sex, ethnicity and CMV serostatus was compiled. Four to six DR-DQ haplotypes were handled as single units for association and clustering because linkage in the cohort was strong. An early release that covered around 590 HLA-typed donors contained around 300 gigabases of sequencing data and roughly 84 million unique TCR sequences. The number of donors typed differed by locus, with roughly 620-630 for A, B, C, DRB1 and DQB1, 522 for DQA1, 600 to 610 for DPA1, and approximately 470 for DPB1. In a later analysis, previously published TCR beta repertoires from 600 to 850 donors were re-analyzed and high-resolution HLA genotyping was added so that TCR occurrence patterns could be studied. Of the 350 to 450 genotyped donors, 81% were placed in the genetic ancestry cluster associated with self-reported Caucasian donors. Genome-wide SNP genotypes for about three fifths of the 666 donors were used in a later genetic analysis, which treated that subset as a discovery cohort. The study used immunosequencing to profile the T cell repertoires of approximately 630 subjects and linked those repertoires to cytomegalovirus serostatus. Rather than using new phenotypic data, the later analysis identified candidate immune exposures from TCR beta sequences and from how often those sequences occurred across donors. On average, about 240,000 unique TCR beta nucleotide sequences were sequenced per donor among 350 to 400 genotyped donors of the cohort, with roughly 20% of those sequences being non-productive. HLA typing covered class I and class II loci at four-digit resolution. The study aimed to test whether signatures of past pathogen exposure could be identified by cataloging public T cell receptors. High-throughput TCR immunosequencing, statistical association of individual TCRs with disease status, and machine learning were combined to predict cytomegalovirus infection status. General findings and caveats noted by the study authors: In a later genetic analysis, a missense DCLRE1C variant was associated with V-gene and J-gene trimming of TCR beta chains, and the association was replicated in an independent cohort. A later genetic analysis reported fewer N-insertions in productive TCRs among donors in an Asian-associated ancestry cluster than the approximately 670-donor mean. The cohort was sequenced for TCR beta chains only, and without alpha or paired-chain data the features that could be detected were limited. The authors suggested that the approach could potentially be generalized to other disease states and immunological phenotypes. According to a later analysis, parvovirus B19, influenza, CMV and Epstein-Barr virus appeared linked to several top co-occurrence clusters. Specific HLA alleles were associated with about 17,000 TCR beta sequences at a false discovery rate of 0.05 in a later analysis. In a later analysis, HLA-associated TCR beta chains showed more clonal expansion and lower generation probabilities than non-associated chains that were equally common. A group of highly shared sequence variants was considered likely to be a technical artifact of the sequencing pipeline. Most TCR sequences were observed very rarely across donors, whereas some public TCRs were present in many individuals. The only immune exposure information available for the cohort was CMV serostatus. In a later analysis, the rate of TCR association differed among HLA loci, with DRB1 alleles having the most associated TCRs and HLA-C alleles having the fewest. The study listed over 150 TCR beta chains as associated with cytomegalovirus. In an earlier analysis of roughly 560 of the donors, most TCR beta V segments were observed in productive rearrangements about 87% or about 30% of the time, broadly matching IMGT annotations. The 87-base-pair reads could not distinguish some IMGT-functional V segments, including TRBV6-2 and TRBV6-3, so those segments were excluded. A later analysis found that most CMV-associated TCR beta chains appeared HLA-restricted, with HLA associations seemingly driven largely by CMV exposure. The presence/absence analyses assumed that sequencing depth was roughly uniform across donors, and that assumption may not be true. The classifier was reported to diagnose cytomegalovirus status with high specificity and sensitivity in both the original cohort and the validation cohort. Because HLA typing was missing for some donors at each locus, association tests included only the typed subset. The earlier analysis of 450 to 700 of the donors excluded some 16 rarely observed V segments, including chromosome 9 orphons, because counts were too low. When HLA alleles, especially DR and DQ, strongly co-occurred, TCR associations were difficult to assign to individual alleles. Linkage disequilibrium might explain the correlated functional status among segregating V segments, but an unknown experimental factor could not be ruled out. In vitro tests confirmed that a few of the cytomegalovirus-associated TCR beta chains recognize cytomegalovirus antigens. A further reported finding was that TCR beta sequences accurately predicted the HLA-A and HLA-B alleles for most subjects in the first cohort.

Including the terminal cysteine and phenylalanine, the CDR3 comprises 13 residues. CDR3 DNA only is kept here, 39 bases in frame from base 1. V loses 2 bases, J loses 8 bases, and the germline ends lie 12 bases apart. The germline V gene sets CDR1 to ENHRY and CDR2 to SYGVKD. Library preparation used the immunoSEQ multiplex PCR assay. A mixture of 60 forward primers for TCR Vbeta segments and 13 reverse primers for TCR Jbeta segments was used in the multiplex PCR. A multiplex PCR assay on genomic DNA amplified the CDR3 region of rearranged TCR beta genes. On the Illumina HiSeq System, the amplified TCR beta libraries were sequenced as 87-base-pair reads. As for the authors' bioinformatics: A later analysis counted about 76 million unique TCR beta chains across the 666 repertoires, and 10 million to 12 million of these chains were shared by at least two donors. A nearest-neighbor algorithm error-corrected the raw reads and collapsed the reads into unique sequences, merging closely related sequences to remove PCR and sequencing errors. To assign V, D and J gene segments, CDR3 sequences were aligned to IMGT reference sequences. For a sequence to be retained, a match of at least six nucleotides was required to both a V gene segment and a J gene segment. Rearrangements were called productive when the CDR3 lacked stop codons and stayed in frame with V and J; all others were non-productive. CDR3 was defined according to IMGT convention as the region running from the second conserved V-encoded cysteine to the conserved J-encoded phenylalanine. In an earlier analysis of some 550 of the donors, sequences lacking an unambiguous match to a single V gene segment were excluded. An earlier analysis of some 500 of the donors classified V segments as functional when productive rearrangements were above 56.7% and as segregating when the standard deviation between donors was above 5%. A statistical classification framework was developed to diagnose cytomegalovirus status using the catalog of TCR beta chain sequences. In a later analysis, V and J genes were assigned by comparing TCR nucleotide sequences against IMGT/GENE-DB human TR gene sequences. The TCRdist pipeline was used in a later analysis to assign CDR3 sequences and most-parsimonious VDJ recombination scenarios. In a later analysis, each TCR beta chain was defined by its CDR3 amino acid sequence together with its V-gene family, and reads without a unique V-gene family were excluded. A later analysis removed roughly 590 highly shared, low-generation-probability nucleotide sequences to deal with suspected cross-contamination and a sequencing artifact. For each public chain, a later analysis derived a clonal expansion index from normalized ranks of inferred template counts within each repertoire. In a later analysis, generation probabilities were computed using a VDJ recombination model fitted to out-of-frame rearrangements, and the results were checked against IGoR. Hypergeometric tests were used in a later analysis to score TCR-TCR, TCR-HLA and TCR-CMV co-occurrence, with a repertoire-size bias correction applied to the TCR pairs. A later analysis estimated false discovery rates by permuting HLA or CMV assignments 20 times. In a later analysis, co-occurring TCRs were grouped using DBSCAN, with TCRdist sequence similarity added in when clustering inside HLA-allele-positive subsets. For co-occurrence clustering, repertoires with fewer than 30,000 or more than 120,000 public chains were excluded, along with roughly 5 repertoires with anomalous nucleotide sharing. TCRdb took this table from immuneACCESS and kept in-frame rearrangements with V and J called. Such tables lack part of the clones; where checked against another copy, unresolved V genes explain under half of the gap, and the rest is unexplained. V, J and clone size derive from that table, while D and trimming were established from the DNA sequence. This sample has around 140,000 clones in its table, and over 70% of those were observed once. About 1.5% of the sample rests with the top ten.

The cohort was made up of under 800 healthy bone marrow donors. Cohort members were all nominally healthy when sampled, although unrecorded immune exposures were likely present. The donor was CMV seronegative and belonged to the group of several hundred seronegative cohort members. Every donor gave a peripheral blood sample, and the peripheral blood mononuclear cells from that sample were used for TCR beta sequencing. The Qiagen DNeasy Blood Extraction Kit was used to extract genomic DNA from the blood cell samples. This receptor was identified in a woman aged 18-29 years in good health and CMV-seronegative. This chain is built from TRBV10-3 and TRBJ1-1; no D gene is confidently identified. Sequencing input: PBMCs. DNA sequence: TGTGCCATCAGTGAGCGGGGTGGAGGAGAAGCTTTCTTT. Its product reads: CAISERGGGEAFF.